This passage covers 31 T cell receptor beta chains from one sample sequenced in a study of blood T cell repertoires in COVID-19. Produced via immunoSEQ multiplex PCR; TCRdb's table is partial and in-frame only. This table has 200,000 to 250,000 clones, just under 85% appearing once. What was sequenced was PBMCs or T cells enriched from blood (not recorded which). The receptors originated from a woman between 35 and 50 years old with acute COVID-19.

The chain joins TRBV7-8 to TRBJ1-5; 8 bases fit TRBD1. The length of the CDR3 is 14 residues. Looked up from germline, CDR1 is SGHVS and CDR2 is FQNEAQ. V shed 5 bases, J shed 7 bases, and the junction held 7 bases outside the gene matches. The DNA of the CDR3 is TGTGCCAGCAGCGGTTCAGGGGGCGCCCAGCCCCAGCATTTT. Its protein is CASSGSGGAQPQHF.

V gene TRBV19 combines with J gene TRBJ1-1; a possible D gene is TRBD1 (5 bases). Deletions cut 1 base from V and 3 bases from J, with 15 bases between. The germline V gene encodes CDR1 LNHDA and CDR2 SQIVND (reference sequence). There are 16 residues in the CDR3. The CDR3 is CASSIGGGVEDTEAFF. CDR3 in DNA: TGTGCCAGTAGTATAGGGGGCGGGGTGGAGGACACTGAAGCTTTCTTT.

The chain combines TRBV5-4 with TRBJ1-5, with 8 bases lining up with TRBD1. CDR3 length equals 16 residues. Germline assignment: CDR1 SGHNT and CDR2 YYREEE (reference sequence). V lost 1 base, J lost 8 bases, and 11 bases stayed unmatched. DNA of the CDR3: TGTGCCAGCAGCTTGAAAAGGACAGGGATTTTTGAGCCCCAGCATTTT. Translation: CASSLKRTGIFEPQHF.

J is TRBJ2-7 and V is TRBV11-1; tentative D call: TRBD1 (5 bases). V was clipped by 5 bases and J by 3 bases, with 8 bases between them. The germline V gene has CDR1 SGHAT and CDR2 FQDESV (reference sequence). This CDR3 spans 12 amino acids. CDR3 sequence reads: CASSVRVYEQYF. The CDR3 bases are TGTGCCAGCAGCGTCAGGGTCTACGAGCAGTACTTC.

The chain combines TRBV5-4 with TRBJ1-6; D gene uncertain. This CDR3 comprises 15 residues. Germline loops: CDR1 SGHNT, CDR2 YYREEE (reference sequence). Between the trimmed V and J ends, which lost 1 base and 4 bases, there was a span of 9 bases. CDR3 loop: CASSLRAGYNSPLHF. The CDR3, as DNA: TGTGCCAGCAGCTTGAGGGCGGGGTATAATTCACCCCTCCACTTT.

The chain couples TRBV4-1 to TRBJ2-2; 8 nucleotides match TRBD2. Germline V CDR1 and CDR2: MGHRA, YSYEKL. The CDR3 loop spans 19 amino acids. The trim removed 0 bases at V and 0 bases at J, leaving 9 bases unmatched. CDR3 nucleotide sequence: TGCGCCAGCAGCCAAGAGAGGGCTAGCGGGTCCGCGAACACCGGGGAGCTGTTTTTT. It encodes CASSQERASGSANTGELFF.

This chain links TRBV27 with TRBJ1-2; D is possibly TRBD1 (5 bases). Trimming took off 6 bases at V and 2 bases at J, with 19 bases between the two ends. The CDR3 runs to 16 residues. Germline V gives CDR1 MNHEY, CDR2 SMNVEV (reference sequence). The CDR3 DNA reads TGTGCCAGCAGCTTTAGGGTACAGGTTAACAACTATGGCTACACCTTC. Its translation: CASSFRVQVNNYGYTF.

This clone was seen only a few times. The V and J genes are TRBV19 and TRBJ1-2, with 8 positions matching TRBD1. The CDR3 is 13 residues long. In germline, CDR1 is LNHDA, CDR2 SQIVND (reference sequence). The junction had 6 bases not matched to a gene; V was cut back by 4 bases and J by 8 bases. The CDR3 region is CASSTWTGRGYTF. The CDR3 DNA reads TGTGCCAGTAGTACGTGGACAGGGCGAGGCTACACCTTC. The full variable domain, its missing parts supplied by reference TRBV19 and TRBJ1-2, is DGGITQSPKYLFRKEGQNVTLSCEQNLNHDAMYWYRQDPGQGLRLIYYSQIVNDFQKGDIAEGYSVSREKKESFPLTVTSAQKNPTAFYLCASSTWTGRGYTFGSGTRLTVV.

The CDR3 reads CASLSSMNTEAFF. Here the CDR3 DNA reads TGTGCCAGCCTATCTTCCATGAACACTGAAGCTTTCTTT. This chain links TRBV6-5 with TRBJ1-1; the D is unclear. V was trimmed by 8 bases and J by 0 bases, leaving 10 bases between them. The CDR3 contains 13 residues. Germline CDR1 is MNHEY and CDR2 is SVGAGI.

V is TRBV24-1 and J is TRBJ2-2, with TRBD1 matching 8 bases. Germline V gene lookup returns CDR1 KGHDR and CDR2 SFDVKD. This CDR3 has 16 amino acids. V gave up 3 bases and J gave up 4 bases; unmatched junction bases: 6. CDR3: CATSDLGQGRTGELFF. The CDR3 coding sequence is TGTGCCACCAGTGATCTCGGACAGGGTCGCACCGGGGAGCTGTTTTTT.

V and J are TRBV7-9 and TRBJ1-2; the match to TRBD1 covers 8 bases. The germline CDR1 and CDR2 sequences are SEHNR and FQNEAQ (reference sequence). The CDR3 totals 15 residues. Trimming cost V 4 bases and J 6 bases; bases outside gene matches: 10. The CDR3 spells CASSSEMQGANGYTF. Here the CDR3 DNA reads TGTGCCAGCAGCTCTGAGATGCAGGGGGCGAATGGCTACACCTTC.

The CDR3 protein is CASSGSHNQAFF. The CDR3 DNA reads as TGTGCCAGCAGCGGGAGTCACAATCAAGCTTTCTTT. The J gene is TRBJ1-1, the V gene TRBV3-1 (or the pseudogene TRBV3-2); D call uncertain. V lost 5 bases and J lost 9, with 13 bases in between. The germline CDR1 and CDR2 sequences are LGHDT and YNNKEL (reference sequence). The CDR3 covers 12 residues.

The chain uses TRBV4-1 and TRBJ2-4; D remains unclear. The CDR3 extends over 18 amino acids. CDR1 and CDR2 from the germline V gene are MGHRA and YSYEKL. Trimming removed 0 bases from V and 0 bases from J, with 15 bases in between. CDR3 in DNA: TGCGCCAGCAGCCAAGATCGAGGCAGCCTCCTAGCCAAAAACATTCAGTACTTC. Protein sequence: CASSQDRGSLLAKNIQYF.

The rearrangement joins TRBV25-1 to TRBJ2-1; 11 nucleotides align to TRBD2. The CDR3 totals 14 residues. Trimming removed 6 bases from V and 3 bases from J; junction bases left unmatched: 1. The germline gives CDR1 MGHDK, CDR2 SYGVNS. The CDR3 nucleotides read TGTGCCAGCAGGACTAGCGGGAACTACAATGAGCAGTTCTTC. Its translation: CASRTSGNYNEQFF.

The chain links TRBV12-3 or TRBV12-4 to TRBJ1-2, with TRBD1 as a possible D gene (6 bases). The CDR3 runs 13 residues. V lost 4 bases to trimming and J lost 8 bases, with 14 bases between them. Written as DNA, the CDR3 is TGTGCCAGCAGTTCGGACAGATTGGTAGGCTACACCTTC. Translation gives CASSSDRLVGYTF.

This clone was observed once. The V and J genes are TRBV3-1 (or the pseudogene TRBV3-2) and TRBJ2-5; 9 positions agree with TRBD1. V gave up 4 bases and J gave up 3 bases; unmatched junction bases: 0. CDR1 is LGHDT and CDR2 is YNNKEL in the germline V gene (reference sequence). The length of the CDR3 is 13 residues. As DNA, the CDR3 is TGTGCCAGCAGCCGACAGGGGGAAGAGACCCAGTACTTC. Protein: CASSRQGEETQYF.

This clone showed up just a few times. The chain employs TRBV29-1 and TRBJ2-1; 14 bases are a match to TRBD2. CDR1 is SQVTM and CDR2 is ANQGSEA in the germline V gene. V was pared by 5 bases and J by 12 bases, with 6 bases of the junction left unmatched. This CDR3 region has 13 residues. In DNA form, the CDR3 reads TGCAGCGTTTCCCCCGGGACTAGCGGGGGGCAGTTCTTC. Translation: CSVSPGTSGGQFF.

This clone was seen just once. CDR3: CASSPRQDTGELFF. CDR3 DNA sequence: TGTGCCAGCAGCCCTCGACAGGACACCGGGGAGCTGTTTTTT. The rearrangement uses TRBV9 and TRBJ2-2; weak D call: TRBD1 (6 bases). The CDR3 length is 14 residues. Germline V gene lookup returns CDR1 SGDLS and CDR2 YYNGEE. The ends were cut back, 4 bases at V and 3 bases at J, with 10 bases in the middle.

This clone showed up just a few times. The V call is TRBV15, the J call TRBJ1-4, with TRBD1 as a possible D gene (5 bases). CDR3 length: 16 amino acids. V lost 1 base and J lost 7, with 16 bases in between. Looked up from germline, CDR1 is LNHNV and CDR2 is YYDKDF (reference sequence). Here the CDR3 DNA reads TGTGCCACCAGCAGAGGATCCGGGACCGGGGGTGAAAAACTGTTTTTT. Protein: CATSRGSGTGGEKLFF.

CDR3 coding DNA: TGTGCCAGCAGTCCAGGGGGTAGGACTGAAGCTTTCTTT. Translated: CASSPGGRTEAFF. The chain links TRBV6-5 to TRBJ1-1; 7 nucleotides agree with TRBD1. CDR3 length equals 13 residues. CDR1 is MNHEY, CDR2 SVGAGI, per germline. Trimming at V came to 5 bases and at J to 5 bases, leaving 5 bases not matched to a gene.

The genes are TRBV18 and TRBJ2-2; 7 bases line up with TRBD2. Per the germline V gene, CDR1 is KGHSH and CDR2 is LQKENI. Trimming at V came to 6 bases and at J to 3 bases, leaving 4 bases not matched to a gene. This CDR3 has 14 residues. CDR3 DNA: TGTGCCAGCTCCCGCCTAGCGGACACCGGGGAGCTGTTTTTT. This translates into CASSRLADTGELFF.

The V and J genes are TRBV4-3 and TRBJ1-1; 9 bases map to TRBD1. This CDR3 has 14 amino acids. V shed 5 bases, J shed 5 bases, and the junction held 6 bases outside the gene matches. Germline V gene sequence: CDR1 LGHNA, CDR2 YSLEER. CDR3 sequence reads: CASSSGTGRTEAFF. The CDR3 nucleotides read TGCGCCAGCAGCTCCGGGACAGGGCGGACTGAAGCTTTCTTT.

This clone was seen a handful of times. The rearrangement joins TRBV18 to TRBJ2-2; D ambiguous. CDR3 length: 16 residues. The V gene's germline CDR1 is KGHSH and CDR2 LQKENI. Trimming cost V 0 bases and J 0 bases, with 8 bases left between them. CDR3 residues: CASSPPSTANTGELFF. In DNA form, the CDR3 reads TGTGCCAGCTCACCACCCTCAACAGCGAACACCGGGGAGCTGTTTTTT.

This chain joins TRBV30 and TRBJ1-1; unclear D gene. Germline CDR1 GTSNPN, CDR2 SVGIG (reference sequence). This CDR3 has 13 amino acids. Trimming stripped 4 bases from V and 0 bases from J, with 9 bases between. The CDR3 loop is CAWTAGLNTEAFF. CDR3 sequence (DNA): TGTGCCTGGACTGCGGGTTTGAACACTGAAGCTTTCTTT.

This clone came up once. V usage is TRBV5-6 and J usage is TRBJ1-1; 7 positions agree with TRBD1. The CDR3 consists of 15 residues. V shed 3 bases, J shed 0 bases, and the junction held 5 bases outside the gene matches. The V gene's germline CDR1 is SGHDT and CDR2 YYEEEE. For the CDR3, the DNA is TGTGCCAGCAGCTCATTGGACAGGATGAACACTGAAGCTTTCTTT. It codes for CASSSLDRMNTEAFF.

V is TRBV4-3 and J is TRBJ2-1, with D perhaps TRBD1 (5 bases). This CDR3 is built from 14 residues. V dropped 3 bases and J dropped 5 bases, with 11 bases sitting between them. The V gene's germline CDR1 is LGHNA and CDR2 YSLEER. The CDR3 reads CASSQGLWDNEQFF. The CDR3 DNA reads TGCGCCAGCAGCCAGGGGCTGTGGGACAATGAGCAGTTCTTC.

The V call is TRBV7-2, the J call TRBJ2-3; possibly TRBD1 for D (6 bases). The CDR3 runs to 13 residues. Trimming cost V 2 bases and J 4 bases, with 7 bases left between them. Germline CDR1 SGHTA, CDR2 FQGNSA. CDR3: CASSLRQADTQYF. The CDR3 region has the DNA TGTGCCAGCAGCTTAAGACAGGCAGATACGCAGTATTTT.

Only a few counts were recorded for this clone. This chain connects TRBV10-2 to TRBJ1-2, with 12 bases lining up with TRBD1. The CDR3 has 13 residues. V gave up 7 bases and J gave up 7 bases; unmatched junction bases: 4. Germline V gene lookup returns CDR1 WSHSY and CDR2 SAAADI. CDR3 in DNA: TGCGCCAGCATTGGGACAGGGGGCGGTGGCTACACCTTC. Protein: CASIGTGGGGYTF.

This rearrangement joins TRBV6-5 to TRBJ2-1; maybe TRBD1 (6 bases). Germline V gene lookup returns CDR1 MNHEY and CDR2 SVGAGI. This CDR3 contains 11 residues. The V end lost 6 bases, the J end lost 10 bases, and 10 bases lay between the germline ends. The CDR3 sequence: CASSRGQEQFF. In DNA form, the CDR3 reads TGTGCCAGCAGCCGCGGACAGGAGCAGTTCTTC.

This clone was seen a handful of times. The J gene is TRBJ2-7, the V gene TRBV2; TRBD2 aligns across 11 bases. The CDR3 covers 14 residues. Germline CDR1 is SNHLY and CDR2 is FYNNEI. V lost 10 bases, J lost 4 bases, and 9 bases stayed unmatched. This CDR3 reads CATPMGLAAYEQYF. CDR3 in DNA: TGTGCCACCCCGATGGGACTAGCGGCGTACGAGCAGTACTTC.

This rearrangement joins TRBV7-2 to TRBJ2-3; 14 bases agree with TRBD2. The germline CDR1 and CDR2 sequences are SGHTA and FQGNSA. The junction had 6 bases not matched to a gene; V was cut back by 0 bases and J by 4 bases. The length of the CDR3 is 18 residues. CDR3 residues: CASSLALLTSGGADTQYF. The CDR3 DNA reads TGTGCCAGCAGCTTAGCCCTCCTGACTAGCGGGGGGGCAGATACGCAGTATTTT.